These 24 T cell receptor beta chains were all obtained from the same sample, sequenced in a study of identifying expanded T cells in peripheral blood. Libraries were prepared by immunoSEQ multiplex PCR; TCRdb keeps only in-frame clonotypes and omits some of them. The sample includes over 100,000 clones, about 88% seen only once; the top ten take approximately 8%. Sequenced material: blood. The receptor set was obtained from a person between 18 and 75 years old in good health.

J is TRBJ1-2 and V is TRBV28, with 8 bases that match TRBD1. The CDR3 runs to 13 residues. J gave up 1 base and V 5 bases, and 0 bases lay outside the gene matches. Germline CDR1 and CDR2: MDHEN and SYDVKM. CDR3 protein: CASSGQGNYGYTF. Here the CDR3 DNA reads TGTGCCAGCAGTGGACAGGGTAACTATGGCTACACCTTC.

The chain couples TRBV5-1 to TRBJ2-3; a possible D gene is TRBD1 (7 bases). Trimming stripped 3 bases from V and 5 bases from J, with 19 bases between. Germline V gene data show CDR1 as SGHRS and CDR2 as YFSETQ. The CDR3 extends over 16 amino acids. The CDR3 DNA follows: TGCGCCAGCAGCTGGAGGGGGCGCGGTAGTCTAGATACGCAGTATTTT. This codes for CASSWRGRGSLDTQYF.

This clone was observed once. V usage is TRBV5-6 and J usage is TRBJ2-7; 7 bases are a match to TRBD1. Germline-derived CDR1 and CDR2 are SGHDT and YYEEEE. This CDR3 has 15 residues. After removal of 1 base from V and 3 bases from J, the junction contained 7 bases not matched to a gene. CDR3 protein: CASSLLSGQLYEQYF. The CDR3 DNA reads TGTGCCAGCAGCTTGCTCTCGGGACAGCTCTACGAGCAGTACTTC.

The V gene is TRBV29-1, the J gene TRBJ2-7; 7 nucleotides line up with TRBD1. Per germline, CDR1 SQVTM and CDR2 ANQGSEA. This CDR3 region has 12 residues. The J segment lost 4 bases and the V segment lost 4 bases, leaving 4 bases of the junction unmatched. The CDR3 coding sequence is TGCAGCGTTGGGACAGGCCTGTACGAGCAGTACTTC. It translates to CSVGTGLYEQYF.

The chain carries TRBV5-1 and TRBJ2-5; 10 bases map to TRBD1. Germline trimming cut 5 bases from V and 5 bases from J; bases unmatched to any gene: 6. Germline values: CDR1 SGHRS, CDR2 YFSETQ. The CDR3 has 14 amino acids. The CDR3 reads CASSLDRGHETQYF. DNA of the CDR3: TGCGCCAGCAGTCTCGACAGGGGGCACGAGACCCAGTACTTC. The whole variable domain, filled in from reference TRBV5-1 and TRBJ2-5, reads KAGVTQTPRYLIKTRGQQVTLSCSPISGHRSVSWYQQTPGQGLQFLFEYFSETQRNKGNFPGRFSGRQFSNSRSEMNVSTLELGDSALYLCASSLDRGHETQYFGPGTRLLVL.

V is TRBV4-3 and J is TRBJ1-3; D is ambiguous. Trimming removed 0 bases from V and 5 bases from J, with 11 bases in between. The CDR3 runs 15 residues. Germline V gives CDR1 LGHNA, CDR2 YSLEER. CDR3 in amino acids: CASSQDLARRNTIYF. In nucleotides, the CDR3 is TGCGCCAGCAGCCAAGATCTGGCACGAAGAAACACCATATATTTT.

The rearrangement joins TRBV15 to TRBJ2-5, with TRBD2 identical over 10 bases. The CDR3 runs 15 residues. After removal of 3 bases from V and 5 bases from J, the junction contained 6 bases not matched to a gene. Germline CDR1 reads LNHNV; CDR2 reads YYDKDF (reference sequence). The CDR3 protein is CATSSGTSAWETQYF. The CDR3, as DNA: TGTGCCACCAGCAGCGGGACTAGCGCCTGGGAGACCCAGTACTTC.

J is TRBJ2-5 and V is TRBV19, with D perhaps matching TRBD2 (5 bases). CDR1 is LNHDA and CDR2 is SQIVND in the germline V gene (reference sequence). The CDR3 has 12 amino acids. V gave up 3 bases and J gave up 5 bases, with 7 bases separating them. DNA of the CDR3: TGTGCCAGTAGTATGAGGGCGGAGACCCAGTACTTC. Amino acid sequence: CASSMRAETQYF.

This clone was observed a single time. The sample holds other DNA sequences that translate to the same CDR3. The chain couples TRBV6-4 to TRBJ1-5; 7 nucleotides match TRBD1. CDR1 and CDR2 from the germline V gene are MRHNA and SNTAGT. The CDR3 covers 13 residues. Trimming cost V 3 bases and J 7 bases; bases outside gene matches: 3. The CDR3 loop reads CASSEQGGQPQHF. The CDR3 nucleotides read TGTGCCAGCAGTGAGCAGGGGGGCCAGCCCCAGCATTTT.

The chain is built from TRBV5-1 and TRBJ2-5; 7 bases line up with TRBD1. The CDR3 covers 15 residues. Germline CDR1 and CDR2: SGHRS and YFSETQ. Trimming at V came to 3 bases and at J to 2 bases, leaving 7 bases not matched to a gene. This CDR3 is CASSSGQTLQETQYF. In nucleotides, the CDR3 is TGCGCCAGCAGCTCGGGACAGACCCTTCAAGAGACCCAGTACTTC. Supplemented by reference TRBV5-1 and TRBJ2-5, the full variable domain reads KAGVTQTPRYLIKTRGQQVTLSCSPISGHRSVSWYQQTPGQGLQFLFEYFSETQRNKGNFPGRFSGRQFSNSRSEMNVSTLELGDSALYLCASSSGQTLQETQYFGPGTRLLVL.

The chain employs TRBV27 and TRBJ2-7; 9 bases agree with TRBD2. The V gene's germline CDR1 is MNHEY and CDR2 SMNVEV (reference sequence). The CDR3 loop spans 14 amino acids. V dropped 6 bases and J dropped 2; count of bases not matched to a gene: 5. CDR3 sequence reads: CASRTGTSPYEQYF. In DNA form, the CDR3 reads TGTGCCAGCAGGACCGGGACTAGCCCCTACGAGCAGTACTTC.

The CDR3: CASSLNSDRNEQFF. The CDR3 DNA reads TGTGCCAGCAGCCTAAACTCCGACAGAAATGAGCAGTTCTTC. This chain links TRBV4-2 with TRBJ2-1, with D maybe TRBD1 (5 bases). V was pared by 4 bases and J by 7 bases, with 14 bases between. Germline CDR1 and CDR2: LGHNA and YNFKEQ. This CDR3 comprises 14 residues.

The V gene is TRBV4-1, the J gene TRBJ1-3; D gene unclear. V dropped 1 base and J dropped 2 bases, with 6 bases sitting between them. The CDR3 sequence is 14 residues long. Germline-derived CDR1 and CDR2 are MGHRA and YSYEKL. The CDR3 loop is CASSQVTAGNTIYF. The CDR3 DNA is TGCGCCAGCAGCCAAGTCACAGCTGGAAACACCATATATTTT.

The chain carries TRBV7-2 and TRBJ2-3, with D possibly matching TRBD2 (5 bases). Trimming took 1 base from V and 2 from J, leaving 13 bases between them. The germline V gene has CDR1 SGHTA and CDR2 FQGNSA. The CDR3 loop spans 16 amino acids. CDR3 protein: CASSLDFEGATDTQYF. For the CDR3, the DNA is TGTGCCAGCAGCTTAGATTTTGAGGGTGCCACAGATACGCAGTATTTT.

This clone came up a few times. The chain couples TRBV2 to TRBJ1-5; tentatively, D is TRBD1 (6 bases). This CDR3 contains 14 residues. Trimming removed 4 bases from V and 6 bases from J, with 13 bases in between. From germline, CDR1 is SNHLY and CDR2 FYNNEI. For the CDR3, the DNA is TGTGCCAGCAGTGCACAGGGTATAGGTCAGCCCCAGCATTTT. It is translated as CASSAQGIGQPQHF. Complete variable domain (other parts from reference TRBV2 and TRBJ1-5): EPEVTQTPSHQVTQMGQEVILRCVPISNHLYFYWYRQILGQKVEFLVSFYNNEISEKSEIFDDQFSVERPDGSNFTLKIRSTKLEDSAMYFCASSAQGIGQPQHFGDGTRLSIL.

This clone was observed once. The chain carries TRBV4-1 and TRBJ1-4; D is ambiguous. V gave up 0 bases and J gave up 7 bases, with 6 bases separating them. Germline CDR1 reads MGHRA; CDR2 reads YSYEKL. This CDR3 has 13 residues. CDR3 residues: CASSQDFGEKLFF. CDR3 sequence (DNA): TGCGCCAGCAGCCAAGATTTTGGTGAAAAACTGTTTTTT.

This clone showed up just a few times. V usage is TRBV5-6 and J usage is TRBJ1-4; no firm D call. Germline V gives CDR1 SGHDT, CDR2 YYEEEE. The CDR3 runs to 13 residues. Trimming left V 2 bases short and J 3 bases short, with 5 bases between. Written as DNA, the CDR3 is TGTGCCAGCAGCTTTGACGCTAATGAAAAACTGTTTTTT. Translated: CASSFDANEKLFF.

The chain uses TRBV5-8 and TRBJ2-5; D is ambiguous. From germline, CDR1 is SGHTS and CDR2 YDEGEE. The CDR3 runs to 13 residues. V lost 4 bases to trimming and J lost 1 base, with 8 bases between them. The CDR3 region is CASSRLSQETQYF. The CDR3 region has the DNA TGTGCCAGCAGCCGACTCAGCCAAGAGACCCAGTACTTC.

The chain has TRBV30 and TRBJ1-6; no definite D call. Per germline, CDR1 GTSNPN and CDR2 SVGIG (reference sequence). The CDR3 extends over 16 amino acids. V lost 0 bases, J lost 5 bases, and 14 bases lay in between. The CDR3 here is CAWSVGRGFHNSPLHF. CDR3 DNA: TGTGCCTGGAGTGTAGGTAGAGGCTTCCATAATTCACCCCTCCACTTT.

The chain employs TRBV18 and TRBJ2-2; maybe TRBD2 (6 bases). Trimming cost V 3 bases and J 0 bases, with 8 bases left between them. Germline CDR1 and CDR2: KGHSH and LQKENI. CDR3 length equals 15 residues. This CDR3 reads CASSPSGANTGELFF. The CDR3 bases are TGTGCCAGCTCACCCTCGGGGGCGAACACCGGGGAGCTGTTTTTT.

The chain uses TRBV5-8 and TRBJ2-5; 9 bases map to TRBD1. Trimming cost V 4 bases and J 5 bases; bases outside gene matches: 9. This CDR3 is 15 amino acids long. Germline V gives CDR1 SGHTS, CDR2 YDEGEE. Here the CDR3 DNA reads TGTGCCAGCAGCACCCGGGACAGGGTGTCGGAGACCCAGTACTTC. This translates into CASSTRDRVSETQYF.

This sequence joins TRBV2 and TRBJ2-1; D is unresolved. This CDR3 has 12 residues. Germline values: CDR1 SNHLY, CDR2 FYNNEI. V dropped 2 bases and J dropped 13 bases, with 12 bases sitting between them. CDR3 coding DNA: TGTGCCAGCAGTGAATCGGTTTCCACACAGTTCTTC. The encoded protein is CASSESVSTQFF.

V usage is TRBV11-2 and J usage is TRBJ1-2, with TRBD1 identical over 8 bases. Germline CDR1 reads SGHAT; CDR2 reads FQNNGV. After removal of 3 bases from V and 4 bases from J, the junction contained 10 bases not matched to a gene. This CDR3 has 16 residues. The CDR3 spells CASSLDQGASIYGYTF. CDR3 in DNA: TGTGCCAGCAGCTTGGATCAGGGGGCGTCCATCTATGGCTACACCTTC.

The chain recombines TRBV30 with TRBJ1-6; perhaps TRBD1 as D (6 bases). The germline V gene encodes CDR1 GTSNPN and CDR2 SVGIG (reference sequence). V was pared by 5 bases and J by 7 bases, with 12 bases between. The CDR3 has 13 residues. CDR3 in amino acids: CAWGGGGNSPLHF. The CDR3 DNA is TGTGCCTGGGGGGGCGGGGGCAATTCACCCCTCCACTTT.